Each of the 5 T cell receptor beta chains below was sequenced from the same sample in a study of Graves' ophthalmopathy and Graves' hyperthyroidism. Amplified TCR beta CDR3 regions were obtained using RNA transcripts as template. Second-round multiplex PCR followed a first-round RT-PCR using HTBI primers. Each CDR3 protein is one row after TCRdb ran MiXCR on the multiplex PCR reads. The sample lists about 150,000 distinct CDR3 sequences, approximately 40% occurring once. Source material: peripheral blood. These receptors were collected from a woman aged 35 to 49 with Graves' ophthalmopathy.

As DNA, the CDR3 is TGTGCCAGCAGCTTCGCGGGGGGGCCCGACGAGCAGTACTTC. Protein product: CASSFAGGPDEQYF. The chain couples TRBV7-2 to TRBJ2-7, with 9 nucleotides matching TRBD2. Germline V gene lookup returns CDR1 SGHTA and CDR2 FQGNSA. This CDR3 has 14 residues. The V gene end was trimmed by 3 bases and the J gene end by 5 bases; junction bases not matched to a gene: 5.

This clonotype has a count of ten or more. This chain links TRBV10-3 with TRBJ1-6, with TRBD1 as a possible D gene (5 bases). V was trimmed by 10 bases and J by 8 bases, leaving 21 bases between them. CDR3 size: 15 residues. CDR1 is ENHRY and CDR2 is SYGVKD in the germline V gene. CDR3 region: CATTRGQAGDSPLHF. In DNA, the CDR3 is TGTGCCACCACTCGTGGGCAGGCGGGGGATTCACCCCTCCACTTT.

This clonotype was recorded at least ten times. Since a much larger clone is just one base distant, this may be a read error. V and J are TRBV29-1 and TRBJ1-1; the match to TRBD1 covers 8 bases. Trimming cost V 6 bases and J 0 bases; bases outside gene matches: 9. Germline V gives CDR1 SQVTM, CDR2 ANQGSEA. CDR3 length: 15 residues. In nucleotides, the CDR3 is TGCAGCGTGAGGGGTACAGGGGGAATGAACACTGAAGCTTTCTTT. Amino acids: CSVRGTGGMNTEAFF. The variable domain in full, completed from reference TRBV29-1 and TRBJ1-1, reads SAVISQKPSRDICQRGTSLTIQCQVDSQVTMMFWYRQQPGQSLTLIATANQGSEATYESGFVIDKFPISRPNLTFSTLTVSNMSPEDSSIYLCSVRGTGGMNTEAFFGQGTRLTVV.

The sample holds many counts of this clonotype. For the CDR3, the DNA is TGTGCCAGCAGAAGGACCGATCTCCCCTCTTCACCCCTCCACTTT. Protein sequence: CASRRTDLPSSPLHF. The chain links TRBV9 to TRBJ1-6; D gene ambiguous. Germline loops: CDR1 SGDLS, CDR2 YYNGEE. Trimming shortened V by 5 bases and J by 9 bases, and 18 bases separated the two germline ends. The CDR3 has 15 residues.

The chain joins TRBV29-1 to TRBJ1-1; possibly TRBD1 for D (6 bases). V shed 7 bases and J shed 0 bases, with 9 bases lying between them. The CDR3 sequence is 12 residues long. CDR1 SQVTM and CDR2 ANQGSEA come from the germline V gene. The CDR3 loop is CSAGTMNTEAFF. The CDR3, as DNA: TGCAGCGCCGGGACAATGAACACTGAAGCTTTCTTT.